This TCR beta chain stems from a study of control samples from healthy donors and cancer patients. TCRdb's table, derived via immunoSEQ multiplex PCR, lists solely in-frame clones and lacks some. The table records some 140,000 clones, roughly 90% of them present only once. CDR1 is SNHLY, CDR2 FYNNEI, per germline. The length of the CDR3 is 13 residues. Between the trimmed V and J ends, which lost 6 bases and 7 bases, there was a span of 10 bases. This clone occurred once. This chain uses TRBV2 with TRBJ1-6, with D perhaps TRBD1 (5 bases). This TCR was sampled from a young man in good health. The sequenced sample consisted of blood. The CDR3, as DNA: TGTGCCAGCAGAACCGACAGAAATTCACCCCTCCACTTT. Protein sequence: CASRTDRNSPLHF.